These T cell receptor beta chains were read from a single sample in a study of graft-versus-host responses after intestinal transplantation. Their recognized antigens are unknown. Assay: immunoSEQ multiplex PCR; the TCRdb copy retains only in-frame clones and omits some. The sample shows roughly 120,000 clones, approximately 93% of them seen only once. The sequencing here drew on unstimulated CD8+ T cells sorted from spleen or lymph node cells, taken before transplant. Receptor source: a human donor who was the organ donor for an intestinal transplant. CDR3s include the opening cysteine and the closing phenylalanine or tryptophan. The D gene is left open where the match is weak. A clone size is listed for some rows: how often the clone was seen (once, few, many), or a class if it is expanded.

j_call | d_call | v_call | clone_size | cdr3_length | cdr3_aa | cdr3_nt
TRBJ2-7 | - | TRBV19 | - | 13 | CASSLTPREGQYF | TGTGCCAGTAGCCTCACGCCCAGGGAAGGGCAGTACTTC
TRBJ2-7 | - | TRBV4-1 | - | 14 | CASSQDWRGYEQYF | TGCGCCAGCAGCCAAGATTGGCGGGGCTACGAGCAGTACTTC
TRBJ1-1 | TRBD1 | TRBV7-9 | - | 14 | CASSAGTGVTEAFF | TGTGCCAGCAGCGCCGGGACAGGGGTAACTGAAGCTTTCTTT
TRBJ2-1 | - | TRBV29-1 | - | 11 | CSVDADNEQFF | TGCAGCGTTGACGCGGACAATGAGCAGTTCTTC
TRBJ2-7 | TRBD1 | TRBV6-1 | - | 14 | CASSAWGQTYEQYF | TGTGCCAGCAGTGCCTGGGGACAGACCTACGAGCAGTACTTC
TRBJ2-7 | - | TRBV6-5 | - | 15 | CASSYTTGPLGEQYF | TGTGCCAGCAGTTACACAACCGGGCCCCTGGGGGAGCAGTACTTC
TRBJ2-1 | TRBD2 | TRBV10-2 | - | 18 | CASRKGSTSGRGDNEQFF | TGCGCCAGCAGGAAGGGTTCTACTAGCGGGAGGGGTGACAATGAGCAGTTCTTC
TRBJ2-2 | TRBD1 | TRBV15 | - | 18 | CATSRVRFGTGRDGELFF | TGTGCCACCAGCAGAGTACGATTTGGGACAGGGAGAGACGGGGAGCTGTTTTTT
TRBJ2-7 | - | TRBV4-1 | - | 13 | CASSQASGYEQYF | TGCGCCAGCAGCCAAGCCAGCGGATACGAGCAGTACTTC
TRBJ1-2 | - | TRBV5-3 | - | 14 | CARSPWAIDKHYTF | TGTGCCAGAAGCCCGTGGGCTATTGACAAACACTACACCTTC
TRBJ2-1 | - | TRBV28 | - | 16 | CASSLRVGISYNEQFF | TGTGCCAGCAGTTTGAGGGTCGGGATCTCCTACAATGAGCAGTTCTTC
TRBJ2-1 | TRBD2 | TRBV6-5 | - | 14 | CASALAVNYNEQFF | TGTGCCAGCGCACTAGCGGTCAACTACAATGAGCAGTTCTTC
TRBJ2-3 | - | TRBV6-5 | - | 13 | CASSFFSTDTQYF | TGTGCCAGCAGTTTCTTCAGCACAGATACGCAGTATTTT
TRBJ1-5 | - | TRBV28 | once | 12 | CASRESNQPQHF | TGTGCCAGCCGTGAGAGCAATCAGCCCCAGCATTTT
TRBJ2-3 | - | TRBV4-1 | - | 14 | CASSPVANPDTQYF | TGCGCCAGCAGCCCGGTGGCCAACCCAGATACGCAGTATTTT
TRBJ1-2 | TRBD1 | TRBV14 | - | 15 | CASSRDRGRDYGYTF | TGTGCCAGCAGTCGGGACAGGGGGCGCGACTATGGCTACACCTTC
TRBJ2-5 | TRBD1 | TRBV10-3 | - | 15 | CAISLRDRGQETQYF | TGTGCCATCAGCCTCAGGGACAGGGGGCAGGAGACCCAGTACTTC
TRBJ2-3 | - | TRBV6-5 | - | 13 | CASYTGWPDTQYF | TGTGCCAGCTATACGGGTTGGCCAGATACGCAGTATTTT
TRBJ2-2 | - | TRBV6-5 | - | 13 | CASDRRGGGELFF | TGTGCCAGCGATCGCAGGGGCGGGGGGGAGCTGTTTTTT
TRBJ2-7 | TRBD1 | TRBV2 | - | 15 | CASSSRDRVPYEQYF | TGTGCCAGCAGTAGCCGGGACAGGGTTCCCTACGAGCAGTACTTC
TRBJ2-7 | - | TRBV7-2 | - | 14 | CASSRTPSSYEQYF | TGTGCCAGCAGTCGTACTCCCAGCTCCTACGAGCAGTACTTC
TRBJ2-1 | - | TRBV28 | few | 10 | CASSRLEQFF | TGTGCCAGCAGTCGACTTGAGCAGTTCTTC
TRBJ2-7 | TRBD1 | TRBV5-1 | - | 16 | CASSPGQGASNAEQYF | TGCGCCAGCAGCCCGGGACAGGGGGCGTCCAACGCCGAGCAGTACTTC
TRBJ1-2 | TRBD1 | TRBV2 | - | 13 | CATPLGQGVNYTF | TGTGCCACCCCCCTGGGACAGGGGGTTAACTACACCTTC